This T cell receptor beta chain was recovered during a study of post-analysis software for immune sequencing data (dated by TCRdb to the mid-2010s). Context from the whole study: Relapsing-remitting, secondary progressive and progressive-relapsing multiple sclerosis were recorded as disease courses, and subtype annotation was lacking for some patients. The patient repertoires were compared against 11 previously published healthy control repertoires obtained from donors aged about 6 to 26 years. A subset of samples was prepared in parallel using single-end sample barcoding, then pooled and co-amplified after Illumina adapter ligation.

To demonstrate the VDJtools post-analysis software, TCR beta repertoires were profiled from the peripheral blood of some 12 young patients with multiple sclerosis. Multiple sclerosis patients were children and adolescents aged roughly 6 to 16 years. On this clonotype: The clone's antigen remains unknown. One base away there is no much larger clone; base qualities are not given.

Broad study findings and their caveats: The multiple sclerosis patient group was slightly younger than the control group. Normalized Chao1 diversity was significantly lower in multiple sclerosis patients than controls, suggesting substantial peripheral T-cell clonal expansion. Direct clustering with F measure showed strong co-clustering of samples prepared in the same batch, prompting a batch-effect correction. Roughly 5 TRBV segments, including TRBV5-6, TRBV5-1 and TRBV20-1, were significantly more frequent in patients than controls.

The library was made by PCR. These reads were obtained on an Illumina HiSeq 2500. To reduce PCR and sequencing biases, unique molecular identifiers were incorporated into the TCR beta cDNA libraries. Some 500,000 cDNA molecules were obtained per 1 to 10 million input T cells, so each molecule approximated one T cell. The same protocol used for the earlier healthy control dataset was applied to prepare and sequence the patient libraries. Samples belonging to the same batch were prepared together, multiplexed and sequenced on a shared HiSeq lane. Processing in the source paper ran as follows. MIGEC handled the raw barcoded reads, throwing out single-read molecular identifier groups before consensus assembly and CDR3 extraction. Clonotype tables were post-analysed with VDJtools, and diversity was normalized by down-sampling all datasets to the smallest sample size. Repertoire overlap clustering matched CDR3 amino acid but not nucleotide sequences to correct batch-related cross-sample contamination. TCRdb trimmed public reads at Q25 via fastp, called clones via MiXCR and kept in-frame beta chains. Merged by CDR3 protein, the rows form single entries marked with the most common genes and DNA. In this record, the V and J calls reflect TCRdb's handling and not the investigators' own analysis. For this sample there are about 820,000 distinct CDR3 sequences; 53% appear just once. The ten largest clones take up around 4.5% of the sample.

The germline V gene specifies MNHEY as CDR1 and SVGAGI as CDR2. Trimming takes 2 bases from V and 4 bases from J, and the germline ends sit 6 bases apart. CDR3 length: 14 amino acids, cysteine to phenylalanine. Only the CDR3 region is kept as DNA, spanning 42 bases read in frame from base 1. This chain joins TRBV6-5 to TRBJ1-6; 6 matching bases give a weak D call of TRBD1. This clonotype was sampled from a girl between 10 and 17 years old with multiple sclerosis. The sequenced sample was blood. This receptor carries the CDR3 CASSYGQYNSPLHF. The base sequence is TGTGCCAGCAGTTACGGACAGTATAATTCACCCCTCCACTTT.